This passage covers 18 T cell receptor beta chains from one sample sequenced in a study of T cells in Graves' hyperthyroidism and ophthalmopathy. TCR beta CDR3 regions were amplified from RNA. The HTBI primer set was used in a first-round RT-PCR of the TCR CDR3. TCRdb independently ran MiXCR on the multiplex PCR reads; one entry per CDR3 protein. The sample contains roughly 500,000 distinct CDR3 sequences, roughly 45% of which appear only once. Sequenced sample: peripheral blood or thyroid tissue (not recorded which). These receptors originate from an adult woman with Graves' disease, either hyperthyroidism or ophthalmopathy (not recorded which).

The sample holds a few counts of this clonotype. This chain connects TRBV20-1 to TRBJ2-7; D not certain. CDR3 length: 13 residues. V was shortened by 0 bases and J by 2 bases, with 8 bases between the two germline ends. CDR1 is DFQATT and CDR2 is SNEGSKA in the germline V gene (reference sequence). Here the CDR3 DNA reads TGCAGTGCTAGAGATCTAAAGGCCTACGAGCAGTACTTC. Amino acids: CSARDLKAYEQYF.

The rearrangement uses TRBV6-2 or TRBV6-3 and TRBJ2-7, with 9 bases aligning to TRBD2. Trimming removed 2 bases from V and 0 bases from J; junction bases left unmatched: 11. Germline V lookup: CDR1 MNHEY, CDR2 SVGEGT. The CDR3 runs 18 residues. CDR3 sequence reads: CASSYGGRLADRSYEQYF. In DNA, the CDR3 is TGTGCCAGCAGTTACGGCGGACGACTAGCGGACCGCTCCTACGAGCAGTACTTC.

This clonotype was detected many times. The gene calls are TRBV10-3 and TRBJ1-3, with 7 nucleotides matching TRBD1. The CDR3 is made up of 14 amino acids. Germline-derived CDR1 and CDR2 are ENHRY and SYGVKD. V was pared by 10 bases and J by 0 bases, with 6 bases of the junction left unmatched. CDR3 nucleotides: TGTGCCACAAGGGACAGCCGCTCTGGAAACACCATATATTTT. Its translation is CATRDSRSGNTIYF.

This clonotype was seen a few times. J is TRBJ1-1 and V is TRBV20-1; D gene ambiguous. V was shortened by 0 bases and J by 6 bases, with 5 bases between the two germline ends. The CDR3 contains 11 residues. CDR1 DFQATT and CDR2 SNEGSKA come from the germline V gene (reference sequence). CDR3 protein: CSARDSPEAFF. The CDR3 nucleotides read TGCAGTGCTAGAGACAGTCCTGAAGCTTTCTTT.

A remark on this clonotype: One end of the junction is discordant with germline, which a read error may explain. The CDR3 coding sequence is TGTGCCAGCAGCTTAACTACAGGGGGCTTT. It yields the protein CASSLTTGGF. The chain employs TRBV7-9 and TRBJ1-6, with 8 bases matching TRBD1. CDR3 length: 10 amino acids. Germline CDR1 SEHNR, CDR2 FQNEAQ (reference sequence).

This clonotype was detected ten times or more. The CDR3 protein is CASSLRAGGEETQYF. For the CDR3, the DNA is TGTGCCAGCAGCTTAAGAGCGGGAGGGGAAGAGACCCAGTACTTC. The chain is built from TRBV7-9 and TRBJ2-5; 10 bases agree with TRBD2. Germline loops: CDR1 SEHNR, CDR2 FQNEAQ (reference sequence). The CDR3 runs to 15 residues. J lost 3 bases, V lost 2 bases, and 3 bases had no gene match.

The chain couples TRBV10-3 to TRBJ1-2; a possible D gene is TRBD1 (5 bases). From germline, CDR1 is ENHRY and CDR2 SYGVKD. The CDR3 sequence is 12 residues long. Trimming removed 9 bases at V and 5 bases at J, with 13 bases between. This CDR3 is CAIHQGYYGYTF. Written as DNA, the CDR3 is TGTGCCATTCACCAGGGATATTATGGCTACACCTTC.

About this clonotype itself: A read error may produce the germline difference seen at one junction end. This chain links TRBV28 with TRBJ2-7; 7 nucleotides align to TRBD1. The CDR3 runs to 12 residues. In germline, CDR1 is MDHEN, CDR2 SYDVKM. Here the CDR3 reads CATQTGVYAQYF. DNA for the CDR3: TGTGCCACCCAAACAGGGGTGTACGCGCAGTACTTC.

The chain's CDR3 is CAISDRGHTEAFF. The CDR3 coding sequence is TGTGCCATCAGTGATCGGGGGCACACTGAAGCTTTCTTT. The chain has TRBV10-3 and TRBJ1-1, with a weak D call TRBD1 (6 bases). The V end lost 3 bases, the J end lost 3 bases, and 8 bases lay between the germline ends. CDR3 size: 13 residues. Germline V gives CDR1 ENHRY, CDR2 SYGVKD.

This clonotype was observed a few times. J is TRBJ2-7 and V is TRBV29-1; 8 nucleotides line up with TRBD1. The length of the CDR3 is 14 residues. J was trimmed by 4 bases and V by 8 bases; bases with no gene match: 13. The V gene's germline CDR1 is SQVTM and CDR2 ANQGSEA. As DNA, the CDR3 is TGCAGCTCGGATACAGGGGGAACAGTGTACGAGCAGTACTTC. Translating it yields CSSDTGGTVYEQYF.

The chain has TRBV20-1 and TRBJ1-2, with 7 positions matching TRBD1. CDR3 size: 13 residues. After removal of 5 bases from V and 3 bases from J, the junction contained 6 bases not matched to a gene. From germline, CDR1 is DFQATT and CDR2 SNEGSKA (reference sequence). DNA for the CDR3: TGCAGTGCTCCACAGGGGATTCACTATGGCTACACCTTC. Translating gives CSAPQGIHYGYTF.

This clonotype was counted at least ten times. For the CDR3, the DNA is TGCAGTGCTAGAGGGATGGGATATCAGCCCCAGCATTTT. Translation gives CSARGMGYQPQHF. The chain has TRBV20-1 and TRBJ1-5; unclear D gene. Deletions cut 1 base from V and 5 bases from J, with 9 bases between. Germline V CDR1 and CDR2: DFQATT, SNEGSKA (reference sequence). The CDR3 length is 13 residues.

As concerns this clonotype: A single base separates this from a much larger clone, so it may be a read error. J is TRBJ1-2 and V is TRBV10-3, with D perhaps matching TRBD1 (6 bases). There are 15 residues in the CDR3. The germline V gene has CDR1 ENHRY and CDR2 SYGVKD. Trimming left V 11 bases short and J 1 base short, with 20 bases between. The CDR3 loop is CAGSPSGAVNYGYTF. The CDR3 DNA reads as TGTGCCGGCAGTCCCTCAGGGGCCGTTAACTATGGCTACACCTTC.

The chain uses TRBV29-1 and TRBJ1-1; D gene ambiguous. Trimming took off 4 bases at V and 0 bases at J, with 12 bases between the two ends. Germline CDR1 is SQVTM and CDR2 is ANQGSEA. There are 14 residues in the CDR3. This CDR3 is CSVVPVKMNTEAFF. The CDR3 coding sequence is TGCAGCGTTGTTCCGGTGAAGATGAACACTGAAGCTTTCTTT.

This clonotype occurred many times. The chain uses TRBV9 and TRBJ1-5; D is ambiguous. Trimming pared 1 base from V and 6 bases from J, leaving 17 bases between. The CDR3 contains 16 residues. The germline gives CDR1 SGDLS, CDR2 YYNGEE. DNA for the CDR3: TGTGCCAGCAGCGTAAGTTTTCGACGGTCGAGTCAGCCCCAGCATTTT. Protein product: CASSVSFRRSSQPQHF.

This clonotype appeared many times. The chain joins TRBV14 to TRBJ1-6; D unresolved. The CDR3 totals 13 residues. CDR1 and CDR2 from the germline V gene are SGHDN and FVKESK. Trimming took 8 bases from V and 5 from J, leaving 10 bases between them. The CDR3 region has the DNA TGTGCCAGCCAAACAGTGGATAATTCACCCCTCCACTTT. Amino acids: CASQTVDNSPLHF.

This clonotype was seen many times. This chain joins TRBV2 and TRBJ1-1; D not resolved. In germline, CDR1 is SNHLY, CDR2 FYNNEI. This CDR3 contains 14 residues. Trimming cost V 1 base and J 0 bases, with 6 bases left between them. The CDR3 nucleotides read TGTGCCAGCAGTGAAGTTGGAATGAACACTGAAGCTTTCTTT. It yields the protein CASSEVGMNTEAFF.

This clonotype was detected ten times or more. The CDR3 spells CSVTQHSNQPQHF. CDR3 sequence (DNA): TGCAGCGTGACGCAGCATAGCAATCAGCCCCAGCATTTT. The chain joins TRBV29-1 to TRBJ1-5; no clear D gene. Germline V CDR1 and CDR2: SQVTM, ANQGSEA. Trimming stripped 6 bases from V and 0 bases from J, with 9 bases between. CDR3 length: 13 amino acids.